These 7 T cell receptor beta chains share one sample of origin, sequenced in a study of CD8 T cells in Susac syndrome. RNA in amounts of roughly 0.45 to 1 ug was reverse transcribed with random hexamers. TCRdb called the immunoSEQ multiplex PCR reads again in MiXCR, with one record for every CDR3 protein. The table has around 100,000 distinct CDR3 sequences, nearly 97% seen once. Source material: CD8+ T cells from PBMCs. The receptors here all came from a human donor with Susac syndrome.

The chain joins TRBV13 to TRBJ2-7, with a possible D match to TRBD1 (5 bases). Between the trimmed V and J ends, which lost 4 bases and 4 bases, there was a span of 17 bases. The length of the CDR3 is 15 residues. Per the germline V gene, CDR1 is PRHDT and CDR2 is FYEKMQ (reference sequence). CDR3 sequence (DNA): TGTGCCAGCAGCTCCCGACAGAATCCGAGTTACGAGCAGTACTTC. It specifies CASSSRQNPSYEQYF.

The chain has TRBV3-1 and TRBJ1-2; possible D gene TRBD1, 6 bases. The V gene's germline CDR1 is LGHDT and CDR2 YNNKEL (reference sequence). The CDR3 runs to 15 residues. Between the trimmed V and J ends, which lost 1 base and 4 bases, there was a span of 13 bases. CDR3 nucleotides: TGTGCCAGCAGCCAAGGCGGACAGACTATCTATGGCTACACCTTC. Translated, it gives CASSQGGQTIYGYTF.

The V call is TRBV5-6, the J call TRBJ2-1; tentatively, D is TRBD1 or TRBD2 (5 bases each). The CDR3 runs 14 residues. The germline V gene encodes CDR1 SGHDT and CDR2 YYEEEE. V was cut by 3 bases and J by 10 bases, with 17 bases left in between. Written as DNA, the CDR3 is TGTGCCAGCAGCTCCGGGACCCCCTCTCCGGAGCAGTTCTTC. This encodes CASSSGTPSPEQFF. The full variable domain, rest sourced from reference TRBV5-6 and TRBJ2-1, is DAGVTQSPTHLIKTRGQQVTLRCSPKSGHDTVSWYQQALGQGPQFIFQYYEEEERQRGNFPDRFSGHQFPNYSSELNVNALLLGDSALYLCASSSGTPSPEQFFGPGTRLTVL.

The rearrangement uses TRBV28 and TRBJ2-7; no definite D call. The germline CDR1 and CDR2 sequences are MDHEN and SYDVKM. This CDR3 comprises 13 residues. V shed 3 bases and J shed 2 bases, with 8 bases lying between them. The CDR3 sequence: CASSLNKPYEQYF. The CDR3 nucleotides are TGTGCCAGCAGTTTGAACAAGCCCTACGAGCAGTACTTC. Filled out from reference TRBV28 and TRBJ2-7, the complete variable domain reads DVKVTQSSRYLVKRTGEKVFLECVQDMDHENMFWYRQDPGLGLRLIYFSYDVKMKEKGDIPEGYSVSREKKERFSLILESASTNQTSMYLCASSLNKPYEQYFGPGTRLTVT.

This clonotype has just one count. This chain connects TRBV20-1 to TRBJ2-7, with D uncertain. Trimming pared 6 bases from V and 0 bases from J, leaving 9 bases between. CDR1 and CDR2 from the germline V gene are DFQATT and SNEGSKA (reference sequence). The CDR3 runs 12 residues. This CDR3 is CSAQFYSYEQYF. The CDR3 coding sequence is TGCAGTGCACAGTTTTACTCCTACGAGCAGTACTTC.

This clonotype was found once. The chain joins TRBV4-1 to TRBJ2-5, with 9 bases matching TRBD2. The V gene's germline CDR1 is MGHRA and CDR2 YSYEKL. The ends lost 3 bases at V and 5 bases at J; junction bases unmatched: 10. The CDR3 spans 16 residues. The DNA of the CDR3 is TGCGCCAGCAGCCAGAACGGAGCGGGGGGTGTTGAGACCCAGTACTTC. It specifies CASSQNGAGGVETQYF.

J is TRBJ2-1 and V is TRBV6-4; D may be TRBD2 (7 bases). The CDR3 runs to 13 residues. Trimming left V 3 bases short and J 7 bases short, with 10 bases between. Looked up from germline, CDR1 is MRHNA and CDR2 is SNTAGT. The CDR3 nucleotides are TGTGCCAGCAGTGAGGGGGGGGCAAATGAGCAGTTCTTC. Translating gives CASSEGGANEQFF.